This is a list of T cell receptor beta chains from one sample in a study of PD-1 blockade in classical Hodgkin lymphoma. TCRdb's copy holds only in-frame clones and misses some; the assay was immunoSEQ multiplex PCR. The sample records around 31,000 clones, about 90% being singletons. The sequencing sample was made of CD4+ T cells from blood. These receptor sequences come from a human donor with classical Hodgkin lymphoma. Both conserved end residues are part of each CDR3. The order of the fields is J gene, clone size, V gene, CDR3 length, D gene, CDR3 DNA, CDR3 protein. A D gene is named only where the DNA matches it firmly. Size is stated for part of the rows, as once, few or many counts, or as a class when the clone is expanded.

TRBJ2-3	-	TRBV7-9	13	-	TGTGCCGGAGCAGGACAGAGCACAGATACGCAGTATTTT	CAGAGQSTDTQYF
TRBJ1-1	-	TRBV6-5	14	TRBD1	TGTGCCAGCATCGAAAATACAGGGGGCACTGAAGCTTTCTTT	CASIENTGGTEAFF
TRBJ1-5	-	TRBV28	16	TRBD1	TGTGCCAGCAGGGACAGGGGCGGATGGGCGAATCAGCCCCAGCATTTT	CASRDRGGWANQPQHF
TRBJ2-1	-	TRBV28	15	TRBD2	TGTGCCAGCAGTTTGTCAGCGGGAGGAAGCAATGAGCAGTTCTTC	CASSLSAGGSNEQFF
TRBJ2-3	-	TRBV9	13	-	TGTGCCAGCAGCGCGGACTTCACAGATACGCAGTATTTT	CASSADFTDTQYF
TRBJ1-4	-	TRBV7-2	14	-	TGTGCCAGCAGCCAACAGGAGGGCAGGGAGGAACTGTTTTTT	CASSQQEGREELFF
TRBJ2-7	-	TRBV5-1	14	TRBD1	TGCGCCAGCAGCTGGGACAGGGGGCTCTACGAGCAGTACTTC	CASSWDRGLYEQYF
TRBJ2-5	-	TRBV5-1	15	-	TGCGCCAGCAGCTTTAATCACAGGAGCCAAGAGACCCAGTACTTC	CASSFNHRSQETQYF
TRBJ1-1	few	TRBV18	14	-	TGTGCCAGCTCCCAACAGGGAGGCAACACTGAAGCTTTCTTT	CASSQQGGNTEAFF
TRBJ2-1	-	TRBV6-1	15	TRBD2	TGTGCCAGCAGCGGCGGACTAGCATCCGACAATGAGCAGTTCTTC	CASSGGLASDNEQFF
TRBJ2-7	-	TRBV5-8	19	TRBD2	TGTGCCAGCAGCCCCATAAGTTCTAGCGGGAGGGTGTGGTCCTACGAGCAGTACTTC	CASSPISSSGRVWSYEQYF
TRBJ2-7	-	TRBV7-9	11	-	TGTGCCAGCAGCTTAGAAGGGTCGCGGTACTTC	CASSLEGSRYF
TRBJ2-5	-	TRBV30	13	TRBD2	TGTGCCTGGACTAGCGGGAGTATCGGGACCCAGTACTTC	CAWTSGSIGTQYF
TRBJ1-6	-	TRBV7-9	15	-	TGTGCCAGCAGCCCCGGGGAGATATCTAATTCACCCCTCCACTTT	CASSPGEISNSPLHF
TRBJ1-5	-	TRBV15	15	-	TGTGCCACCAGCAGAGAGGGGACCGACAATCAGCCCCAGCATTTT	CATSREGTDNQPQHF
TRBJ1-6	-	TRBV27	16	-	TGTGCCAGCACCTCCCTGACGTCGAGCTATAATTCACCCCTCCACTTT	CASTSLTSSYNSPLHF
TRBJ2-5	-	TRBV11-2	14	-	TGTGCCAGCAGCTTCGGCTCGCTCCAAGAGACCCAGTACTTC	CASSFGSLQETQYF
TRBJ1-5	-	TRBV28	17	-	TGTGCCAGCAGTCCAAGGACCGGGACCGCTGGGAGTCAGCCCCAGCATTTT	CASSPRTGTAGSQPQHF
TRBJ1-6	-	TRBV6-5	12	-	TGTGCCAGCAGTTCTCCAGGAGCACCCCTCCACTTT	CASSSPGAPLHF
TRBJ2-5	-	TRBV7-2	15	TRBD2	TGTGCCAGCAGTCCCGGGACTACCACGGGGGAGACCCAGTACTTC	CASSPGTTTGETQYF